These 20 T cell receptor beta chains were sequenced from one sample in a study of blood T cell repertoires in COVID-19. Measured with immunoSEQ multiplex PCR; TCRdb has only the in-frame clones, and not every one. The table records around 78,000 clones, about nine tenths of them present only once. Sequenced: peripheral blood. Receptors originate from a man in his fifties with active or convalescent COVID-19.

The chain couples TRBV19 to TRBJ1-5, with D unclear. The CDR3 covers 16 residues. The germline V and J ends were trimmed by 3 bases and 2 bases, with 14 bases remaining between them. Germline V gene sequence: CDR1 LNHDA, CDR2 SQIVND (reference sequence). The CDR3 region is CASSIFAGLGNQPQHF. In DNA, the CDR3 is TGTGCCAGTAGTATTTTTGCGGGGTTGGGCAATCAGCCCCAGCATTTT.

J is TRBJ2-3 and V is TRBV7-9, with 8 bases aligning to TRBD2. Germline assignment: CDR1 SEHNR and CDR2 FQNEAQ (reference sequence). The V gene end was trimmed by 8 bases and the J gene end by 4 bases; junction bases not matched to a gene: 8. The CDR3 extends over 14 amino acids. CDR3 sequence reads: CASGAGASSDTQYF. Written as DNA, the CDR3 is TGTGCCAGCGGAGCGGGAGCGAGTTCAGATACGCAGTATTTT.

The CDR3: CASSPRTGGARGYTF. CDR3 sequence (DNA): TGTGCCAGCAGCCCTCGGACAGGGGGCGCGAGGGGCTACACCTTC. V usage is TRBV7-2 and J usage is TRBJ1-2, with TRBD1 matching over 11 bases. Trimming at V came to 5 bases and at J to 8 bases, leaving 10 bases not matched to a gene. CDR1 is SGHTA and CDR2 is FQGNSA in the germline V gene. The CDR3 sequence is 15 residues long.

The chain carries TRBV5-1 and TRBJ1-5, with a possible D match to TRBD1 (6 bases). This CDR3 is 15 amino acids long. The V gene's germline CDR1 is SGHRS and CDR2 YFSETQ. Trimming pared 0 bases from V and 2 bases from J, leaving 9 bases between. The CDR3 coding sequence is TGCGCCAGCAGCTTGGAAGGGGGGGGCAATCAGCCCCAGCATTTT. Its translation: CASSLEGGGNQPQHF.

The gene calls are TRBV4-1 and TRBJ1-3; TRBD1 is a possible D gene (5 bases). Deletions cut 1 base from V and 3 bases from J, with 7 bases between. The CDR3 sequence is 14 residues long. Germline V gene sequence: CDR1 MGHRA, CDR2 YSYEKL. The CDR3 loop reads CASSQVGDGNTIYF. The DNA for the CDR3 is TGCGCCAGCAGCCAAGTAGGGGATGGAAACACCATATATTTT.

The chain uses TRBV5-1 and TRBJ2-2; 7 bases agree with TRBD2. V lost 0 bases to trimming and J lost 4 bases; unmatched junction nucleotides: 6. Germline assignment: CDR1 SGHRS and CDR2 YFSETQ. This CDR3 is built from 16 residues. The CDR3 is CASSLDSGQSTGELFF. The CDR3 DNA is TGCGCCAGCAGCTTGGATAGCGGGCAGTCCACCGGGGAGCTGTTTTTT.

This chain joins TRBV21-1 and TRBJ2-7; the table's TRBD1 call for D was not verified on the DNA. TRBV21-1 has pseudogene status. The CDR3 is made up of 16 amino acids. CDR3 sequence reads: CASSKVQQGATYEQYF. The CDR3 DNA reads TGTGCCAGCAGCAAAGTACAGCAGGGGGCAACCTACGAGCAGTACTTC.

This chain connects TRBV3-1 (or the pseudogene TRBV3-2) to TRBJ2-7, with 9 bases fitting TRBD2. Germline CDR1 reads LGHDT; CDR2 reads YNNKEL (reference sequence). The CDR3 loop spans 14 amino acids. V lost 4 bases and J lost 2; bases outside the gene matches: 3. For the CDR3, the DNA is TGTGCCAGCAGCCCTGCTAGCGGGACCTACGAGCAGTACTTC. This codes for CASSPASGTYEQYF.

V is TRBV5-1 and J is TRBJ2-1, with 11 positions matching TRBD2. The V gene's germline CDR1 is SGHRS and CDR2 YFSETQ. The CDR3 extends over 18 amino acids. V dropped 3 bases and J dropped 5; count of bases not matched to a gene: 13. The CDR3 reads CASSSRPYTSGGNNEQFF. The CDR3, as DNA: TGCGCCAGCAGCTCCCGACCCTATACTAGCGGGGGAAACAATGAGCAGTTCTTC.

V is TRBV7-2 and J is TRBJ2-5; 9 positions match TRBD2. With V trimmed by 5 bases and J by 5 bases, 6 bases remained unmatched. The CDR3 extends over 14 amino acids. CDR1 and CDR2 from the germline V gene are SGHTA and FQGNSA. CDR3 loop: CASSTRGGLETQYF. The CDR3 nucleotides read TGTGCCAGCAGCACGCGGGGGGGCCTGGAGACCCAGTACTTC.

The V and J genes are TRBV30 and TRBJ1-1, with TRBD1 matching over 8 bases. With V trimmed by 3 bases and J by 3 bases, 3 bases remained unmatched. The germline V gene encodes CDR1 GTSNPN and CDR2 SVGIG (reference sequence). This CDR3 has 13 residues. The CDR3 loop reads CAWSDRGDTEAFF. Written as DNA, the CDR3 is TGTGCCTGGAGCGACAGGGGTGACACTGAAGCTTTCTTT. Filled out from reference TRBV30 and TRBJ1-1, the complete variable domain reads SQTIHQWPATLVQPVGSPLSLECTVEGTSNPNLYWYRQAAGRGLQLLFYSVGIGQISSEVPQNLSASRPQDRQFILSSKKLLLSDSGFYLCAWSDRGDTEAFFGQGTRLTVV.

The chain employs TRBV5-8 and TRBJ2-3; 7 bases are shared with TRBD2. V dropped 4 bases and J dropped 7; count of bases not matched to a gene: 6. Germline V gene sequence: CDR1 SGHTS, CDR2 YDEGEE. This CDR3 has 13 amino acids. CDR3 coding DNA: TGTGCCAGCAGCCCATGGGGGGGTAATACGCAGTATTTT. Its protein product is CASSPWGGNTQYF.

The chain joins TRBV13 to TRBJ2-3; 8 bases are a match to TRBD1. Germline assignment: CDR1 PRHDT and CDR2 FYEKMQ (reference sequence). There are 16 residues in the CDR3. V lost 3 bases to trimming and J lost 4 bases; unmatched junction nucleotides: 9. CDR3 amino acids: CASSFIGQGLSDTQYF. In DNA, the CDR3 is TGTGCCAGCAGCTTTATAGGACAGGGCCTGTCAGATACGCAGTATTTT. Complete variable domain (other parts from reference TRBV13 and TRBJ2-3): AAGVIQSPRHLIKEKRETATLKCYPIPRHDTVYWYQQGPGQDPQFLISFYEKMQSDKGSIPDRFSAQQFSDYHSELNMSSLELGDSALYFCASSFIGQGLSDTQYFGPGTRLTVL.

This chain connects TRBV7-9 to TRBJ1-5; 11 nucleotides align to TRBD1. Germline CDR1 SEHNR, CDR2 FQNEAQ (reference sequence). The CDR3 is 15 residues long. Unmatched junction bases numbered 3, after V lost 4 bases and J lost 4 bases. The CDR3 nucleotides are TGTGCCAGCAGCTCCGGGACAGGGGGTAATCAGCCCCAGCATTTT. Amino acid sequence: CASSSGTGGNQPQHF.

Only a few counts were recorded for this clone. The genes are TRBV19 and TRBJ1-2; D might be TRBD1 (6 bases). This CDR3 contains 11 residues. Germline values: CDR1 LNHDA, CDR2 SQIVND (reference sequence). Trimming pared 10 bases from V and 4 bases from J, leaving 10 bases between. The CDR3 DNA reads as TGTGCCACTACAGGGACCTATGGCTACACCTTC. Its protein product is CATTGTYGYTF.

The rearrangement joins TRBV3-1 (or the pseudogene TRBV3-2) to TRBJ2-7, with 9 positions matching TRBD1. The trim removed 4 bases at V and 5 bases at J, leaving 6 bases unmatched. The CDR3 runs 14 residues. Germline V gene lookup returns CDR1 LGHDT and CDR2 YNNKEL (reference sequence). The CDR3 bases are TGTGCCAGCAGCCCTTCACAGGGGGCTCACGAGCAGTACTTC. Residues: CASSPSQGAHEQYF.

The rearrangement links TRBV15 to TRBJ1-2; 11 bases line up with TRBD1. Germline assignment: CDR1 LNHNV and CDR2 YYDKDF (reference sequence). The CDR3 spans 16 residues. Trimming at V came to 0 bases and at J to 8 bases, leaving 8 bases not matched to a gene. The CDR3 spells CATSRDIGQGAGGYTF. The CDR3 DNA sequence: TGTGCCACCAGCAGAGATATTGGACAGGGGGCGGGCGGCTACACCTTC.

This sequence joins TRBV19 and TRBJ2-1; 7 nucleotides agree with TRBD1. Germline CDR1 is LNHDA and CDR2 is SQIVND (reference sequence). The CDR3 is 16 amino acids. Trimming removed 3 bases from V and 1 base from J; junction bases left unmatched: 6. The CDR3 loop is CASSITTGKSYNEQFF. CDR3 DNA sequence: TGTGCCAGTAGTATCACGACAGGGAAATCCTACAATGAGCAGTTCTTC. The full variable domain, its missing parts supplied by reference TRBV19 and TRBJ2-1, is DGGITQSPKYLFRKEGQNVTLSCEQNLNHDAMYWYRQDPGQGLRLIYYSQIVNDFQKGDIAEGYSVSREKKESFPLTVTSAQKNPTAFYLCASSITTGKSYNEQFFGPGTRLTVL.

This chain joins TRBV6-5 and TRBJ1-5; D perhaps matches TRBD1 (6 bases). V was trimmed by 6 bases and J by 3 bases, leaving 9 bases between them. Per the germline V gene, CDR1 is MNHEY and CDR2 is SVGAGI. CDR3 size: 13 residues. The CDR3 reads CASRRTVNQPQHF. The CDR3 nucleotides read TGTGCCAGCAGACGGACAGTCAATCAGCCCCAGCATTTT.

The V gene is TRBV19, the J gene TRBJ1-4, with D perhaps matching TRBD1 (5 bases). CDR3 length equals 17 residues. The V end lost 6 bases, the J end lost 5 bases, and 22 bases lay between the germline ends. Germline V lookup: CDR1 LNHDA, CDR2 SQIVND (reference sequence). CDR3 region: CASSQPREGRRNEKLFF. The CDR3 coding sequence is TGTGCCAGTAGCCAACCCCGGGAGGGGCGGAGGAATGAAAAACTGTTTTTT.